The clone carrying this TCR beta chain was found a few times. The data were obtained in a study of tumor-infiltrating lymphocytes in oesophageal squamous cell carcinoma. TCRdb re-called the PCR reads through MiXCR, storing one row per CDR3 protein. Among some 15,000 distinct CDR3 sequences listed, roughly 58% were seen once. Germline CDR1 is SGHVS and CDR2 is FNYEAQ. The V and J ends lost 1 base and 12 bases respectively, with 13 bases between them. This CDR3 has 13 residues. The sequenced sample was esophageal tumor tissue. The gene calls are TRBV7-6 and TRBJ2-1, with no clear D. This receptor was identified in a female donor with esophageal squamous cell carcinoma. CDR3 residues: CASSLDIWGGQFF. As DNA, the CDR3 is TGTGCCAGCAGCTTAGATATTTGGGGTGGGCAGTTCTTC.